This T cell receptor (beta chain) was captured in a study of beta chain features in type 1 diabetes. This CDR3 comprises 16 residues. V trimming: 5 bases; J trimming: 6 bases; junction bases outside the gene matches: 8. Germline V gene sequence: CDR1 LGHNA, CDR2 YNFKEQ. Sequenced material consisted of expressed TCRB transcripts (all of the isolated RNA was reverse transcribed). Produced via immunoSEQ multiplex PCR; TCRdb's table is partial and in-frame only. The data show 350,000 to 450,000 clones, roughly 13% seen once. The receptor comes from a man younger than 45 in good health. Specimen: naive CD4+ T cells from blood. The chain recombines TRBV4-2 with TRBJ2-3; 13 bases fit TRBD2. The CDR3: CASSSLLAGGPDTQYF. CDR3 nucleotide sequence: TGTGCCAGCAGCTCCTTACTAGCGGGAGGGCCGGATACGCAGTATTTT.